This T cell receptor (beta chain) stems from a study of cytomegalovirus exposure and HLA in healthy donors. Trimming took 3 bases from V and 5 from J, leaving 13 bases between them. This CDR3 is built from 14 residues. Germline CDR1 and CDR2: LNHDA and SQIVND (reference sequence). PCR used 60 Vbeta primers and 13 Jbeta primers. Libraries were prepared by immunoSEQ multiplex PCR; TCRdb keeps only in-frame clonotypes and omits some of them. The sample consists of about 180,000 clones, 78% of them appearing once. The sequenced sample consisted of PBMCs. This receptor was identified in a woman aged 50 to 65 in good health and CMV-seropositive. This chain uses TRBV19 with TRBJ1-2, with D possibly TRBD1 on 5 matching bases. The CDR3 DNA reads TGTGCCAGTAGTATTGCAGGGAATGTATATGGCTACACCTTC. This sequence encodes CASSIAGNVYGYTF.